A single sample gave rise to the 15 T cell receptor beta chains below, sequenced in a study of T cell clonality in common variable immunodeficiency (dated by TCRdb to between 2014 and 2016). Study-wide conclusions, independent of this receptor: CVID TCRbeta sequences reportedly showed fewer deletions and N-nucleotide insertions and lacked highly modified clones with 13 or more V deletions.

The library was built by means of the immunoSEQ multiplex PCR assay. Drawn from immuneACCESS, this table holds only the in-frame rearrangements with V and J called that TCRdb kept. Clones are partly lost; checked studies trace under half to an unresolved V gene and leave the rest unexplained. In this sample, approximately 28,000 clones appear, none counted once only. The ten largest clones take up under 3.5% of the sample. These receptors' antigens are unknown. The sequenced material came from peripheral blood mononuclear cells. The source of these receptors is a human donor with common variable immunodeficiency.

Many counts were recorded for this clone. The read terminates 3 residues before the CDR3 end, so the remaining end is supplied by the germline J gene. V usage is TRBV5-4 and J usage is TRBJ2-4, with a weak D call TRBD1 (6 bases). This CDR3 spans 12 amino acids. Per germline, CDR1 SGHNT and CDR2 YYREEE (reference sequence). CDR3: CASSPDRGPQYF. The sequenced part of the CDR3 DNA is TGTGCCAGCAGCCCGGACAGAGGCCCT.

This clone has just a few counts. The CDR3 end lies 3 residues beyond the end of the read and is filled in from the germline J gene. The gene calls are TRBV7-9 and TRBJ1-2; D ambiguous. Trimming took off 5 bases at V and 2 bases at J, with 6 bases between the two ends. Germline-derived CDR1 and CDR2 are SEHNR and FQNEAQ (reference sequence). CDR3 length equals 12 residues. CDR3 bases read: TGTGCCAGCAGCCCAGGCAACTATGGC. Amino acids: CASSPGNYG. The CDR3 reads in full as CASSPGNYGYTF.

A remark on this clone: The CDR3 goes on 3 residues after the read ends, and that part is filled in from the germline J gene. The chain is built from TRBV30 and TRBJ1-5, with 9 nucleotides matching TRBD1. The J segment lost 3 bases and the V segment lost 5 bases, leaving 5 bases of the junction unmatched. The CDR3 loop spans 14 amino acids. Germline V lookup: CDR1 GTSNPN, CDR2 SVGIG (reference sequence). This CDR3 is CAWGQGLNNQPQHF. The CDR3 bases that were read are TGTGCCTGGGGACAGGGGCTAAACAATCAGCCC.

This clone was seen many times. The sequenced part of the CDR3 DNA is TGTGCCAGCAGCTTAATAGGGCCAGATACG. Its protein is CASSLIGPDT. The entire CDR3 protein is CASSLIGPDTQYF. The chain uses TRBV7-2 and TRBJ2-3; D is unclear. Coverage ceases 3 residues before the CDR3 finishes, and the germline J gene fills in the end. This CDR3 is 13 amino acids long. Per germline, CDR1 SGHTA and CDR2 FQGNSA. Deletions cut 2 bases from V and 4 bases from J, with 7 bases between. Combining the CDR3 with reference TRBV7-2 and TRBJ2-3 gives the whole variable domain GAGVSQSPSNKVTEKGKDVELRCDPISGHTALYWYRQSLGQGLEFLIYFQGNSAPDKSGLPSDRFSAERTGGSVSTLTIQRTQQEDSAVYLCASSLIGPDTQYFGPGTRLTVL.

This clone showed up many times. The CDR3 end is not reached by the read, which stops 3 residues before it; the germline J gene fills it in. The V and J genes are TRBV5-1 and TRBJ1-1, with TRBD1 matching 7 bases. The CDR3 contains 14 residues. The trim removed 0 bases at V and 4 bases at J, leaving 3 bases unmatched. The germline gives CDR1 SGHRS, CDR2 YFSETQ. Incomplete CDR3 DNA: TGCGCCAGCAGCTTGGGGGACAGATCCACTGAA. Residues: CASSLGDRSTE. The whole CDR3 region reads CASSLGDRSTEAFF.

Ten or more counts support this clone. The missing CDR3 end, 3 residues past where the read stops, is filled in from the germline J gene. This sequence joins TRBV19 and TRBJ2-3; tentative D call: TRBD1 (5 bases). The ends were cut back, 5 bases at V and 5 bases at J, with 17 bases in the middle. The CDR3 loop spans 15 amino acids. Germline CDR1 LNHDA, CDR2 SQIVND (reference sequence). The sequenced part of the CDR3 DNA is TGTGCCAGTAGTCCCCAGGGCTCGTTCGTAGATACG. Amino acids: CASSPQGSFVDT. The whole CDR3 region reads CASSPQGSFVDTQYF.

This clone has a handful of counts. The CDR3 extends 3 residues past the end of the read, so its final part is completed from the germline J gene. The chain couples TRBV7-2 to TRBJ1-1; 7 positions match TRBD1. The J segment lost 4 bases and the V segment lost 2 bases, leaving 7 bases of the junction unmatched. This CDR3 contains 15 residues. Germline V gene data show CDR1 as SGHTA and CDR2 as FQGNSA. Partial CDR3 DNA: TGTGCCAGCAGCTTATGGCAGGGGGTGGGCACTGAA. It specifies CASSLWQGVGTE. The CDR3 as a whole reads CASSLWQGVGTEAFF.

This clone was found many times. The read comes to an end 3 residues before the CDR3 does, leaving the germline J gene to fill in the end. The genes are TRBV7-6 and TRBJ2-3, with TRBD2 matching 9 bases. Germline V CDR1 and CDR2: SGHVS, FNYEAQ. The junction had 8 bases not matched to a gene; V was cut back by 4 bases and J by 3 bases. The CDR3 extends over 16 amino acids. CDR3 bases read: TGTGCCAGCAGCTGGGCTGTAGCGGGAGCTACAGATACG. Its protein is CASSWAVAGATDT. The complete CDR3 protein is CASSWAVAGATDTQYF.

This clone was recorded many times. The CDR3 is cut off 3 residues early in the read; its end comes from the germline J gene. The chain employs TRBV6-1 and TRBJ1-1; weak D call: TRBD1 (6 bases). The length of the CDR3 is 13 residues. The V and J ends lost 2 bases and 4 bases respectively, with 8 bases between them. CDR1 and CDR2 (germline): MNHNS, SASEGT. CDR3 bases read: TGTGCCAGCAGTGAAAACAGGGTCACTGAA. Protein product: CASSENRVTE. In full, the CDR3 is CASSENRVTEAFF.

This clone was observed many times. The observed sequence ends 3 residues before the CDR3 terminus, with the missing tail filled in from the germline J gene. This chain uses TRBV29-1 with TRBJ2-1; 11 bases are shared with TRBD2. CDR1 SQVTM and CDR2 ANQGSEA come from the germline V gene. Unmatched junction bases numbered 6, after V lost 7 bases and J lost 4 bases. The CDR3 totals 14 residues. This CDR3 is CSARLAGIYNEQFF. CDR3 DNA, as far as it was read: TGCAGCGCTCGACTAGCGGGGATATACAATGAG.

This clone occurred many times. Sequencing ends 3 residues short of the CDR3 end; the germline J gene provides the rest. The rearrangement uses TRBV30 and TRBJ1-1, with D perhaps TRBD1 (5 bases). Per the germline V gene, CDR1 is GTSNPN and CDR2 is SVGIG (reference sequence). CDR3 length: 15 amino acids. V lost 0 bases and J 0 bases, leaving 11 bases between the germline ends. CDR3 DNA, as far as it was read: TGTGCCTGGAGTGTACGGCAGGGTATGAACACTGAA. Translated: CAWSVRQGMNTE. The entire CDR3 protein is CAWSVRQGMNTEAFF.

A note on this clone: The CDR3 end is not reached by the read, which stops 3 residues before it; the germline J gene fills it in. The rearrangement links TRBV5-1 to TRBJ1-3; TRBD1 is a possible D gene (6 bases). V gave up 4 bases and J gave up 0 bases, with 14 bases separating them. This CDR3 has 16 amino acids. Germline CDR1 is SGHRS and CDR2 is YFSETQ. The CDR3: CASSPTGPSSGNTIYF. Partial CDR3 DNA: TGCGCCAGCAGCCCAACAGGGCCGAGCTCTGGAAACACC.

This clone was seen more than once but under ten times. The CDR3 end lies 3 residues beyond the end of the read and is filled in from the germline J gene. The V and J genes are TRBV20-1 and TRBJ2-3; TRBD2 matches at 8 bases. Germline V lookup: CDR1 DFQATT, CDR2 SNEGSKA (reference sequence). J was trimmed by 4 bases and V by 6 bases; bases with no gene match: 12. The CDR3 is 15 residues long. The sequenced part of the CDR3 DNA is TGCAGTGCAAGACCCGGGACTAGTTCTTCAGATACG. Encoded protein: CSARPGTSSSDT. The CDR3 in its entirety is CSARPGTSSSDTQYF.

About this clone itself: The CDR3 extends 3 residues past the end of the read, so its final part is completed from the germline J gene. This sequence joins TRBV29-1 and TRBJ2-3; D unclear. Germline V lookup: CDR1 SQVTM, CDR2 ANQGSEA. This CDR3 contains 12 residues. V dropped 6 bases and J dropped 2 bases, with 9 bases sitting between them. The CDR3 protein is CSVNSNTDTQYF. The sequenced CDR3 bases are TGCAGCGTCAACAGCAACACAGATACG.

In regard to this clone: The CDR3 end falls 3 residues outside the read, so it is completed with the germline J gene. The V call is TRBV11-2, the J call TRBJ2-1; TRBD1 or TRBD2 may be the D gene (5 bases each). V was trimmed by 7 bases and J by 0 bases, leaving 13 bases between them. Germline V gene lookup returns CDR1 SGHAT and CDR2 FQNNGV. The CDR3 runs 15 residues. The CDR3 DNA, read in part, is TGTGCCAGCATCAGGTTGAGGGGCTCCTACAATGAG. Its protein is CASIRLRGSYNE. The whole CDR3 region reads CASIRLRGSYNEQFF.